This T cell receptor (beta chain) was identified in a study of cytomegalovirus exposure and HLA in healthy donors. To note about this clone: Its target is unknown.

Trimming cost V 3 bases and J 2 bases; bases outside gene matches: 10. Germline loops: CDR1 LNHDA, CDR2 SQIVND (reference sequence). The length of the CDR3 is 17 residues. The study ran its PCR with 60 Vbeta and 13 Jbeta primers. Data came from immunoSEQ multiplex PCR; TCRdb stores just in-frame clones and leaves some out. The sample has about 130,000 clones; roughly 80% are singletons. Points from the study as a whole: The only immune exposure information that was available was CMV serostatus. Specific recognition of CMV antigens was confirmed in vitro for a few chains (all CMV-associated). There were around 160 TCR beta chains listed as cytomegalovirus-associated.

The chain has TRBV19 and TRBJ1-3; TRBD1 aligns across 7 bases. The receptor's source is a woman between 45 and 65 years old in good health and CMV-seropositive. Sequencing was carried out using PBMCs. The CDR3 reads CASSILGGAIAGNTIYF. CDR3 nucleotides: TGTGCCAGTAGTATTCTAGGGGGCGCCATCGCTGGAAACACCATATATTTT.